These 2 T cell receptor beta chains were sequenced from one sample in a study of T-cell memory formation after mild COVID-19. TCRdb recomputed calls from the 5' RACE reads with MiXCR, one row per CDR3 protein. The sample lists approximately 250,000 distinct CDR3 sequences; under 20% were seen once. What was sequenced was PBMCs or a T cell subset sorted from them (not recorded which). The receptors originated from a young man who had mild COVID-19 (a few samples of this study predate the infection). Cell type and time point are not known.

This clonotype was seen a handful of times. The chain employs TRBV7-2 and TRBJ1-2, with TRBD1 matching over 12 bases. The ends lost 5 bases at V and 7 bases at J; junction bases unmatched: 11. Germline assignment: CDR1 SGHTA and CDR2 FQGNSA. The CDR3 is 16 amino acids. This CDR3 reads CASSAASGTGGSGYTF. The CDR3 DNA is TGTGCCAGCAGCGCCGCCTCCGGGACAGGGGGCAGTGGCTACACCTTC.

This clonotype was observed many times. The CDR3 spells CASSLGAGGETQYF. The DNA of the CDR3 is TGTGCCAGCAGCTTAGGGGCAGGGGGTGAGACCCAGTACTTC. The chain couples TRBV7-2 to TRBJ2-5, with TRBD1 matching over 7 bases. This CDR3 is built from 14 residues. V gave up 1 base and J gave up 5 bases; unmatched junction bases: 4. The germline CDR1 and CDR2 sequences are SGHTA and FQGNSA.